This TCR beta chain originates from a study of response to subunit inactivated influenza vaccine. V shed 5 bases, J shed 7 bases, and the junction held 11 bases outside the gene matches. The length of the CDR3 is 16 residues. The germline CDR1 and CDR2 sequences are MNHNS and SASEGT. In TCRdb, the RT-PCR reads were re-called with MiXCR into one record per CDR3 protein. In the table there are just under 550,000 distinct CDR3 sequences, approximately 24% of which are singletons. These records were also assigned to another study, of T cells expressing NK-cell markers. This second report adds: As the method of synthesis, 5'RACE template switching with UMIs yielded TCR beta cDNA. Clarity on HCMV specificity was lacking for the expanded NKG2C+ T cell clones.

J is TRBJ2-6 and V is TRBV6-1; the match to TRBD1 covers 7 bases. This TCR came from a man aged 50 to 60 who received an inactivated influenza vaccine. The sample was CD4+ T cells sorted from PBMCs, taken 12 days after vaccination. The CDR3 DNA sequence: TGTGCCAGCAGTAAGGGACAGCACCCGACCGCCAACGTCCTGACTTTC. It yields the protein CASSKGQHPTANVLTF.